This record concerns one T cell receptor beta chain sequence. The data are from a study of blood T cell repertoires in COVID-19. For the study at large: COVID-19 samples collected from the United States, Italy and Spain covered acute and convalescent phases. PBMCs, B-cell-depleted T cells, or T cells provided the cDNA or gDNA that made up the material.

As handled by the study authors: For nucleated cells, counts were estimated from reference gene primer amplification. The repertoire was sequenced with immunoSEQ multiplex PCR; TCRdb's copy has only in-frame clones and lacks some. The V and J calls and clone size are taken from that table; D and trimming were inferred from the DNA. This sample yields some 200,000 clones, of which 75% to 80% are seen a single time; less than 30% belongs to the top ten. The germline V and J ends were trimmed by 4 bases and 5 bases, with 16 bases remaining between them. Germline assignment: CDR1 SGDLS and CDR2 YYNGEE. This CDR3 is built from 15 residues.

The chain employs TRBV9 and TRBJ2-1, with a possible D match to TRBD1 (6 bases). The sample comprised peripheral blood. This TCR came from a woman in her 70s with acute or convalescent COVID-19. The DNA for the CDR3 is TGTGCCAGCAGCCGTACCGGGACAAATAACAATGAGCAGTTCTTC. This translates into CASSRTGTNNNEQFF.